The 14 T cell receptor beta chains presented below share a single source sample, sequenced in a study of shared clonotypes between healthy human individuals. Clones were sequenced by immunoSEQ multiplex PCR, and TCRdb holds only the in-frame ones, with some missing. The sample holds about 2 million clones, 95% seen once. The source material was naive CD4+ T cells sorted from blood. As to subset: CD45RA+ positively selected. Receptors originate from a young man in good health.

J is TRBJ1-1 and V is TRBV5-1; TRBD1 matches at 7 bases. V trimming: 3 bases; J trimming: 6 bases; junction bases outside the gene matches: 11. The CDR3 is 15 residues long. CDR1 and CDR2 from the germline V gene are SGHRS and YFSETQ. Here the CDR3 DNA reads TGCGCCAGCAGCTCGGGACAGTCCGATAAATCTGAAGCTTTCTTT. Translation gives CASSSGQSDKSEAFF. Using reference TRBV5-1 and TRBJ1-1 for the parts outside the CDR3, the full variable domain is KAGVTQTPRYLIKTRGQQVTLSCSPISGHRSVSWYQQTPGQGLQFLFEYFSETQRNKGNFPGRFSGRQFSNSRSEMNVSTLELGDSALYLCASSSGQSDKSEAFFGQGTRLTVV.

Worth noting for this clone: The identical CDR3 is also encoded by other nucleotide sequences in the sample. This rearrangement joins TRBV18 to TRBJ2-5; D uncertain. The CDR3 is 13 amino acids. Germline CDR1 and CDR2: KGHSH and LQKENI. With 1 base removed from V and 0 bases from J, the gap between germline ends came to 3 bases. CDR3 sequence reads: CASSPRNQETQYF. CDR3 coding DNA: TGTGCCAGCTCACCACGCAACCAAGAGACCCAGTACTTC. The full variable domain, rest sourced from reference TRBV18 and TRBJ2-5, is NAGVMQNPRHLVRRRGQEARLRCSPMKGHSHVYWYRQLPEEGLKFMVYLQKENIIDESGMPKERFSAEFPKEGPSILRIQQVVRGDSAAYFCASSPRNQETQYFGPGTRLLVL.

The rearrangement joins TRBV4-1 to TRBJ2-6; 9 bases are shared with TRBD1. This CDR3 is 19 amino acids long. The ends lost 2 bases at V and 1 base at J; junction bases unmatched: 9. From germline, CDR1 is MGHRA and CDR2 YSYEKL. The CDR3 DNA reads TGCGCCAGCAGCCAACCAGGGACAGGGTTACGATCTGGGGCCAACGTCCTGACTTTC. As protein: CASSQPGTGLRSGANVLTF.

This CDR3 reads CAWSQGDGQAYF. DNA of the CDR3: TGTGCCTGGAGTCAGGGCGACGGCCAGGCGTACTTC. The chain carries TRBV30 and TRBJ2-7, with a tentative D call TRBD1 (5 bases). Germline V gene sequence: CDR1 GTSNPN, CDR2 SVGIG (reference sequence). Between the trimmed V and J ends, which lost 2 bases and 12 bases, there was a span of 17 bases. The CDR3 has 12 amino acids. The whole variable domain, filled in from reference TRBV30 and TRBJ2-7, reads SQTIHQWPATLVQPVGSPLSLECTVEGTSNPNLYWYRQAAGRGLQLLFYSVGIGQISSEVPQNLSASRPQDRQFILSSKKLLLSDSGFYLCAWSQGDGQAYFGPGTRLTVT.

This CDR3 is CASSYLGGNTIYF. The CDR3 DNA follows: TGTGCCAGCAGTTACTTGGGCGGAAACACCATATATTTT. J is TRBJ1-3 and V is TRBV6-6; D gene unclear. CDR3 length equals 13 residues. CDR1 and CDR2 (germline): MNHNY, SVGAGI (reference sequence). Trimming pared 1 base from V and 4 bases from J, leaving 5 bases between.

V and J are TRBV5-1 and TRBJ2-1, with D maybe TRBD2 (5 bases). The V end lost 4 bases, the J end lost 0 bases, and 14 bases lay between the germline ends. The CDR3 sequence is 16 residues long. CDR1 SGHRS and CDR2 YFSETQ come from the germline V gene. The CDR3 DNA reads TGCGCCAGCAGCCACGAACGGGGATCCTCCTACAATGAGCAGTTCTTC. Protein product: CASSHERGSSYNEQFF.

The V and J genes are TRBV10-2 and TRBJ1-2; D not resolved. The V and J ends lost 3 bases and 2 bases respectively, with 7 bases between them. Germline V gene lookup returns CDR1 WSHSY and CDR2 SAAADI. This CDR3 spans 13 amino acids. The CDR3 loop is CASSDRENYGYTF. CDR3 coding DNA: TGCGCCAGCAGTGATAGGGAAAACTATGGCTACACCTTC.

CDR3 nucleotide sequence: TGTGCCAGCTCACCTAGGTCTGAGATTAGCAATCAGCCCCAGCATTTT. Encoded protein: CASSPRSEISNQPQHF. The chain has TRBV18 and TRBJ1-5; D uncertain. The CDR3 extends over 16 amino acids. Germline V gives CDR1 KGHSH, CDR2 LQKENI. Between the trimmed V and J ends, which lost 3 bases and 0 bases, there was a span of 12 bases.

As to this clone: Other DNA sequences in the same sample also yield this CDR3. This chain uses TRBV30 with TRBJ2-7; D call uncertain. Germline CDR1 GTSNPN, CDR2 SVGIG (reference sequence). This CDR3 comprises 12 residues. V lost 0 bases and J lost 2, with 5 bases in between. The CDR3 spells CAWSVGTYEQYF. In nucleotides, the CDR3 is TGTGCCTGGAGTGTAGGTACCTACGAGCAGTACTTC.

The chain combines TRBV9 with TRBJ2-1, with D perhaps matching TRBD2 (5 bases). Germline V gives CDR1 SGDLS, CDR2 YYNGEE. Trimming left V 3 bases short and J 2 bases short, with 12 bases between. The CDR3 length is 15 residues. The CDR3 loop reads CASSAAEGAYNEQFF. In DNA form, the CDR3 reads TGTGCCAGCAGCGCCGCCGAGGGAGCCTACAATGAGCAGTTCTTC.

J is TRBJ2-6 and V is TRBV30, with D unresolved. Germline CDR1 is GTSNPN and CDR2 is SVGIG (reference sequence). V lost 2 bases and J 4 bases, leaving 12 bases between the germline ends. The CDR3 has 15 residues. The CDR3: CAWSRVDAGANVLTF. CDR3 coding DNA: TGTGCCTGGAGTCGGGTGGACGCGGGGGCCAACGTCCTGACTTTC.

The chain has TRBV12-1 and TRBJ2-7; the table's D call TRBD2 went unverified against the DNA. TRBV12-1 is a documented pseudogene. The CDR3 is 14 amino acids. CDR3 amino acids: CASMSGNGDYEQYF. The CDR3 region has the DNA TGTGCCAGCATGAGCGGGAACGGGGATTACGAGCAGTACTTC.

The CDR3 nucleotides are TGTGCCTGGAGGGGGACAGGGAGCAATCAGCCCCAGCATTTT. This translates into CAWRGTGSNQPQHF. J is TRBJ1-5 and V is TRBV30, with 9 bases fitting TRBD1. Germline CDR1 GTSNPN, CDR2 SVGIG (reference sequence). This CDR3 is built from 14 residues. The ends lost 3 bases at V and 1 base at J; junction bases unmatched: 1.

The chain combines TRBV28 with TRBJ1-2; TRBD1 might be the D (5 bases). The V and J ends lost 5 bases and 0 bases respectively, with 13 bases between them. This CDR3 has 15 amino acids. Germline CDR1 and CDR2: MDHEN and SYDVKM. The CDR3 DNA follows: TGTGCCAGCAGTCCCGGGACTAAAGCTAACTATGGCTACACCTTC. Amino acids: CASSPGTKANYGYTF.